These T cell receptor beta chains were read from a single sample in a study of cytomegalovirus exposure and HLA in healthy donors. Method: immunoSEQ multiplex PCR; TCRdb's copy keeps in-frame clones and lacks some. The sample contains around 110,000 clones, around 75% of which appear only once. The sequencing sample was made of PBMCs. The receptors were gathered from a woman aged 18-29 years in good health and CMV-seronegative. Both conserved end residues are part of each CDR3. The order of the fields is CDR3 DNA, CDR3 protein, D gene, V gene, J gene, clone size. A D gene is named only where the DNA matches it firmly. A clone size is listed for some rows: how often the clone was seen (once, few, many), or a class if it is expanded.

cdr3_nt: TGTGCCAGCAGAGGGGACAGGGTTGGTGAAAAACTGTTTTTT; cdr3_aa: CASRGDRVGEKLFF; d_call: TRBD1; v_call: TRBV28; j_call: TRBJ1-4; clone_size: -
cdr3_nt: TGTGCCAGCAGCACAGGGTCTGGAAACACCATATATTTT; cdr3_aa: CASSTGSGNTIYF; d_call: -; v_call: TRBV28; j_call: TRBJ1-3; clone_size: -
cdr3_nt: TGTGCCAGCAGTGACTCAGCGGGGGGGCCCGGGGAGCTGTTTTTT; cdr3_aa: CASSDSAGGPGELFF; d_call: TRBD2; v_call: TRBV6-4; j_call: TRBJ2-2; clone_size: medium-sized
cdr3_nt: TGTGCCAGCCGATTTGACAGACCGTACGAGCAGTACTTC; cdr3_aa: CASRFDRPYEQYF; d_call: -; v_call: TRBV7-2; j_call: TRBJ2-7; clone_size: -
cdr3_nt: TGCGCCAGCAGCTGGGGGACAGGGAGCGGCTACACCTTC; cdr3_aa: CASSWGTGSGYTF; d_call: TRBD1; v_call: TRBV5-1; j_call: TRBJ1-2; clone_size: -
cdr3_nt: TGTGCCAGCAGTTGGAGGACGGGGATGAACACTGAAGCTTTCTTT; cdr3_aa: CASSWRTGMNTEAFF; d_call: -; v_call: TRBV7-8; j_call: TRBJ1-1; clone_size: once
cdr3_nt: TGCGCCAGCAGCCCAACCCCAGCGGGGGCCCAAAATGAGCAGTTCTTC; cdr3_aa: CASSPTPAGAQNEQFF; d_call: TRBD2; v_call: TRBV4-1; j_call: TRBJ2-1; clone_size: -
cdr3_nt: TGTGCCAGCAGCGAATTTCGGGGGGCTACAGAGACCCAGTACTTC; cdr3_aa: CASSEFRGATETQYF; d_call: -; v_call: TRBV5-4; j_call: TRBJ2-5; clone_size: -
cdr3_nt: TGTGCCTGGAGTAGAATAGGGGGACGACTAGCTTTCTTT; cdr3_aa: CAWSRIGGRLAFF; d_call: -; v_call: TRBV30; j_call: TRBJ1-1; clone_size: once
cdr3_nt: TGTGCCAGCAGTGAATTGGGGGGGGTCGTGTACGAGCAGTACTTC; cdr3_aa: CASSELGGVVYEQYF; d_call: TRBD2; v_call: TRBV6-1; j_call: TRBJ2-7; clone_size: -
cdr3_nt: TGTGCCAGCATAACCTCGGGACAGGGAAGATCTGAAGCTTTCTTT; cdr3_aa: CASITSGQGRSEAFF; d_call: TRBD1; v_call: TRBV28; j_call: TRBJ1-1; clone_size: -